Following are 10 T cell receptor beta chains from one sample sequenced in a study of cytomegalovirus exposure and HLA in healthy donors. Primers for the PCR totalled 60 Vbeta and 13 Jbeta. The data were produced by immunoSEQ multiplex PCR, yet TCRdb's version contains in-frame clones alone and is incomplete. The data show about 90,000 clones, about 66% seen once. Sample: PBMCs. These receptors were collected from a woman aged 50 to 60 in good health and CMV-seropositive.

The chain is built from TRBV7-2 and TRBJ1-2; TRBD1 might be the D (5 bases). The germline V gene has CDR1 SGHTA and CDR2 FQGNSA. The CDR3 covers 13 residues. V lost 5 bases to trimming and J lost 3 bases, with 10 bases between them. The CDR3, as DNA: TGTGCCAGCAGCCCCCAACAGGACTATGGCTACACCTTC. It is translated as CASSPQQDYGYTF. The entire variable domain, with the rest obtained from reference TRBV7-2 and TRBJ1-2, is as follows: GAGVSQSPSNKVTEKGKDVELRCDPISGHTALYWYRQSLGQGLEFLIYFQGNSAPDKSGLPSDRFSAERTGGSVSTLTIQRTQQEDSAVYLCASSPQQDYGYTFGSGTRLTVV.

The chain has TRBV7-9 and TRBJ2-3; the D gene is possibly TRBD1 (5 bases). Trimming removed 0 bases at V and 0 bases at J, with 16 bases between. Germline V gene data show CDR1 as SEHNR and CDR2 as FQNEAQ (reference sequence). This CDR3 comprises 18 residues. The CDR3, as DNA: TGTGCCAGCAGCTTAGCGACCATATCGACAGCTAGCACAGATACGCAGTATTTT. Its protein product is CASSLATISTASTDTQYF.

The CDR3 region is CASSFWGQMNTEAFF. Here the CDR3 DNA reads TGTGCCAGCAGCTTCTGGGGCCAGATGAACACTGAAGCTTTCTTT. This chain connects TRBV13 to TRBJ1-1, with a weak D call TRBD1 (5 bases). The CDR3 runs to 15 residues. Trimming removed 3 bases at V and 0 bases at J, with 11 bases between. Germline V gene lookup returns CDR1 PRHDT and CDR2 FYEKMQ (reference sequence). Supplemented by reference TRBV13 and TRBJ1-1, the full variable domain reads AAGVIQSPRHLIKEKRETATLKCYPIPRHDTVYWYQQGPGQDPQFLISFYEKMQSDKGSIPDRFSAQQFSDYHSELNMSSLELGDSALYFCASSFWGQMNTEAFFGQGTRLTVV.

This rearrangement joins TRBV28 to TRBJ2-3, with 11 bases lining up with TRBD2. V dropped 6 bases and J dropped 2; count of bases not matched to a gene: 10. The CDR3 extends over 17 amino acids. Germline V lookup: CDR1 MDHEN, CDR2 SYDVKM. The CDR3 protein is CASSHGLAGPFTDTQYF. CDR3 in DNA: TGTGCCAGCAGCCATGGACTAGCGGGTCCCTTCACAGATACGCAGTATTTT.

In its sample, this clone was seen a few times. The genes are TRBV19 and TRBJ1-1, with D tentatively TRBD1 (5 bases). V was clipped by 3 bases and J by 1 base, with 18 bases between them. Germline V lookup: CDR1 LNHDA, CDR2 SQIVND (reference sequence). CDR3 length: 17 amino acids. CDR3 residues: CASSMFGLGGKNTEAFF. The CDR3 nucleotides are TGTGCCAGTAGTATGTTCGGGTTGGGGGGGAAGAACACTGAAGCTTTCTTT.

The rearrangement joins TRBV5-4 to TRBJ1-6; possible D gene TRBD1, 5 bases. With 4 bases removed from V and 7 bases from J, the gap between germline ends came to 21 bases. CDR1 and CDR2 from the germline V gene are SGHNT and YYREEE (reference sequence). The CDR3 contains 17 residues. CDR3 nucleotides: TGTGCCAGCAGCCCAGACCCTCCGACAGTGTGGAATTCACCCCTCCACTTT. This gives the protein CASSPDPPTVWNSPLHF.

This clone was observed a few times. The chain links TRBV4-2 to TRBJ1-2, with D possibly matching TRBD1 (5 bases). The ends were cut back, 1 base at V and 2 bases at J, with 14 bases in the middle. Per the germline V gene, CDR1 is LGHNA and CDR2 is YNFKEQ. This CDR3 is built from 16 residues. CDR3 coding DNA: TGTGCCAGCAGCCAAGGTGGGCGGGGCGAGAACTATGGCTACACCTTC. Its protein product is CASSQGGRGENYGYTF.

J is TRBJ1-2 and V is TRBV6-1; the D gene is possibly TRBD1 (5 bases). The CDR3 is made up of 14 amino acids. V shed 6 bases and J shed 1 base, with 12 bases lying between them. Germline V lookup: CDR1 MNHNS, CDR2 SASEGT. The CDR3 loop reads CASRPGRDNYGYTF. For the CDR3, the DNA is TGTGCCAGCAGACCAGGCAGGGATAACTATGGCTACACCTTC.

This clone was recorded a few times. J is TRBJ1-1 and V is TRBV5-1, with D tentatively TRBD1 (6 bases). Germline lookup yields CDR1 SGHRS and CDR2 YFSETQ. The CDR3 totals 13 residues. With 4 bases removed from V and 3 bases from J, the gap between germline ends came to 10 bases. CDR3 DNA: TGCGCCAGCAGCCGGGACACAGACACTGAAGCTTTCTTT. Its translation is CASSRDTDTEAFF.

The V call is TRBV7-9, the J call TRBJ2-3, with 16 bases that match TRBD2. Germline loops: CDR1 SEHNR, CDR2 FQNEAQ (reference sequence). J gave up 4 bases and V 5 bases, and 3 bases lay outside the gene matches. The CDR3 length is 16 residues. CDR3 in DNA: TGTGCCAGCAGCCCAGGGACTAGCGGGGGGGCAGATACGCAGTATTTT. Translating it yields CASSPGTSGGADTQYF.